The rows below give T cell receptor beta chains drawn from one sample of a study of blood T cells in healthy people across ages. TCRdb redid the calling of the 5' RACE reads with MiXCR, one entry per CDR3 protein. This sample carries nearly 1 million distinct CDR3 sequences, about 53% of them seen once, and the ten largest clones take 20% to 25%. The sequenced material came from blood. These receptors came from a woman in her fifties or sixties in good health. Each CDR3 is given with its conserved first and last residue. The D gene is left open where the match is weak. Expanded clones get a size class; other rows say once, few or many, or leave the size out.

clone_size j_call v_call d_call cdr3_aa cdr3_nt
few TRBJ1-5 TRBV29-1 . CSATPEGFNQPQHF TGCAGCGCCACTCCTGAGGGGTTCAATCAGCCCCAGCATTTT
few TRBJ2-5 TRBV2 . CASSVERETQYF TGTGCCAGCAGCGTAGAAAGAGAGACCCAGTACTTC
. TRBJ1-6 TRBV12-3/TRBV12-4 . CASSLALTGDSPLHF TGTGCCAGCAGTTTAGCGCTAACGGGCGATTCACCCCTCCACTTT
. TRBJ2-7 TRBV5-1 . CASALHSGGFEQYF TGCGCCAGCGCCTTGCATTCTGGGGGCTTCGAGCAGTACTTC
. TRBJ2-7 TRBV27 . CASRHSTPTGGSYEQYF TGTGCCAGCAGACACTCAACCCCGACAGGTGGGTCCTACGAGCAGTACTTC
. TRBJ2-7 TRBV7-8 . CASSPDQYEQYF TGTGCCAGCAGCCCCGACCAGTACGAGCAGTACTTC
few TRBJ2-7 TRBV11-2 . CASSLEIVGSYEQYF TGTGCCAGCAGCTTAGAGATTGTTGGCTCCTACGAGCAGTACTTC
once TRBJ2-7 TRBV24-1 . CATSDPRREPYNEQYF TGTGCCACCAGTGATCCCAGGAGGGAGCCCTACAATGAGCAGTACTTC
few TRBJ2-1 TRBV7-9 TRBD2 CASSAQNLAGEQFF TGTGCCAGCAGCGCACAGAACCTAGCGGGTGAGCAGTTCTTC
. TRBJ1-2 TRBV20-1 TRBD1 CSAEQTGLYGYTF TGCAGTGCTGAACAGACAGGGCTCTATGGCTACACCTTC
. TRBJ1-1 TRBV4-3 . CASSQVSRYTEAFF TGCGCCAGCAGCCAAGTTAGCCGTTACACTGAAGCTTTCTTT
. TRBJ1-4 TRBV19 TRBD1 CASSDRGYNEKLFF TGTGCCAGTAGTGACAGGGGTTATAATGAAAAACTGTTTTTT
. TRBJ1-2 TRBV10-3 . CAIKSAGDYYGYTF TGTGCCATCAAAAGCGCAGGGGACTACTATGGCTACACCTTC
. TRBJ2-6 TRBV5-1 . CASNDPSGANVLTF TGCGCCAGTAACGACCCCTCTGGGGCCAACGTCCTGACTTTC
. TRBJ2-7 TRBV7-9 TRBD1 CASSLGTGGKSEQYF TGTGCCAGCAGCTTGGGGACAGGGGGCAAGAGCGAGCAGTACTTC
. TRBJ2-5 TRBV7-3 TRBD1 CASSPYRGDRETQYF TGTGCCAGCAGTCCCTACAGGGGGGATAGAGAGACCCAGTACTTC
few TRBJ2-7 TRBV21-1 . CASSKGPGQGSYEQYF TGTGCCAGCAGCAAAGGTCCCGGACAGGGTTCCTACGAGCAGTACTTC
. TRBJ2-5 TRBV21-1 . CASSERVSGRVQETQYF TGTGCCAGCAGCGAAAGAGTTAGCGGGAGGGTCCAAGAGACCCAGTACTTC
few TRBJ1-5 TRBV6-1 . CASSERRGVSNQPQHF TGTGCCAGCAGTGAAAGAAGGGGGGTGAGCAATCAGCCCCAGCATTTT
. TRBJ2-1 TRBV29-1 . CSAGSMDEQFF TGCAGCGCCGGCAGTATGGATGAGCAGTTCTTC
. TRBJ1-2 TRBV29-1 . CSNHPPGVRGYTF TGCAGCAACCATCCCCCGGGGGTGCGGGGCTACACCTTC
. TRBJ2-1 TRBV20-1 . CSASTENEQFF TGCAGTGCTTCCACCGAAAATGAGCAGTTCTTC
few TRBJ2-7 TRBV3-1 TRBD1 CASSLYRDRPYEQYF TGTGCCAGCAGCCTTTACCGGGACAGGCCCTACGAGCAGTACTTC
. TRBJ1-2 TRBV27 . CASSNRAPSRGSGYTF TGTGCCAGCAGTAACCGGGCTCCATCAAGGGGCAGTGGCTACACCTTC
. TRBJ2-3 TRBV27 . CASSPRTFTDAQYF TGTGCCAGCAGTCCACGGACTTTCACGGATGCGCAGTATTTT
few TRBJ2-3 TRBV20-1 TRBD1 CSAGSDRERTDTQYF TGCAGTGCTGGCTCCGACAGGGAGCGAACAGATACGCAGTATTTT
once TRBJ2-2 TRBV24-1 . CATSDPSRGELFF TGTGCCACCAGTGATCCGTCGCGCGGGGAGCTGTTTTTT
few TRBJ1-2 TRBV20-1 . CSARVGQGNYGYTF TGCAGTGCTAGAGTAGGGCAGGGGAACTATGGCTACACCTTC
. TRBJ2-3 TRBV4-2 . CASSAFGTDTQYF TGTGCCAGCAGCGCGTTTGGCACAGATACGCAGTATTTT
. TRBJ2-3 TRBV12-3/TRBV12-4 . CASTPTTDTQYF TGTGCCAGCACCCCGACCACAGATACGCAGTATTTT
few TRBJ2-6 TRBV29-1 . CSVGGDAGANVLTF TGCAGCGTTGGTGGGGATGCTGGGGCCAACGTCCTGACTTTC
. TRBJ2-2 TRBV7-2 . CASSFSGGGDTGELFF TGTGCCAGCAGCTTTTCCGGCGGTGGGGACACCGGGGAGCTGTTTTTT
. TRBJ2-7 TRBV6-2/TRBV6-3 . CASKKGFDEQYF TGTGCCAGCAAGAAGGGTTTCGACGAGCAGTACTTC
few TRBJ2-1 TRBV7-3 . CASSLERRNEQFF TGTGCCAGCAGCTTAGAGCGCCGAAATGAGCAGTTCTTC
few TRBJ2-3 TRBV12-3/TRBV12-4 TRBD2 CASIGGLATDTQYF TGTGCCAGCATTGGCGGACTAGCGACAGATACGCAGTATTTT
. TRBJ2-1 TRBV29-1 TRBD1 CSAEPPGQEAGEQFF TGCAGCGCTGAACCGCCGGGACAGGAGGCTGGTGAGCAGTTCTTC
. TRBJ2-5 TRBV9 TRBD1 CASSAGQGREETQYF TGTGCCAGCAGCGCGGGACAGGGGAGGGAAGAGACCCAGTACTTC
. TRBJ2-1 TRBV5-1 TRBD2 CASSFTERGGSEQFF TGCGCCAGCAGCTTCACGGAGCGGGGGGGGTCTGAGCAGTTCTTC
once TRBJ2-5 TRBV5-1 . CASSLVAARDETQYF TGCGCCAGCAGCTTGGTGGCTGCGAGGGACGAGACCCAGTACTTC
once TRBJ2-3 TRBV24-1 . CATSDSNTDTQYF TGTGCCACCAGTGATTCGAACACAGATACGCAGTATTTT
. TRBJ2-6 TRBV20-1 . CSASFVVGSGANVLTF TGCAGTGCTAGTTTTGTTGTGGGCTCTGGGGCCAACGTCCTGACTTTC
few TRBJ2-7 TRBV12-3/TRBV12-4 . CASSLGGEGYEQYF TGTGCCAGCAGTTTGGGGGGAGAGGGCTACGAGCAGTACTTC
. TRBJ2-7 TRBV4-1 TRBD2 CASSQEWLAGYEQYF TGCGCCAGCAGCCAAGAATGGCTAGCGGGGTACGAGCAGTACTTC
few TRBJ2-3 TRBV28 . CASISSPGDTQYF TGTGCCAGCATCTCCTCCCCGGGGGATACGCAGTATTTT
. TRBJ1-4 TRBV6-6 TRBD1 CASSDEGAREKLFF TGTGCCAGCAGTGACGAGGGGGCTCGTGAAAAACTGTTTTTT
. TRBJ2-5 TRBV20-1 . CSASEGQQETQYF TGCAGTGCTAGTGAGGGGCAGCAAGAGACCCAGTACTTC
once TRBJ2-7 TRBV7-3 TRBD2 CASSDRAGRVYEQYF TGCGCCAGCAGCGACCGAGCGGGACGGGTTTACGAGCAGTACTTC
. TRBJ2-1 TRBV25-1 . CASSDLRMAGGNEQFF TGTGCCAGCAGTGACCTGAGGATGGCTGGCGGAAATGAGCAGTTCTTC
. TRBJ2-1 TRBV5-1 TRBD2 CVSSLSTLAGNEQFF TGCGTCAGCAGCTTGTCGACGCTAGCGGGAAATGAGCAGTTCTTC
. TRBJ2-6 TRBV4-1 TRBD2 CASSQDLAGAVSGANVLTF TGCGCCAGCAGCCAAGATCTAGCGGGAGCCGTCTCTGGGGCCAACGTCCTGACTTTC
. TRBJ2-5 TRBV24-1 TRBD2 CATGLAGDSETQYF TGTGCCACCGGACTAGCGGGAGACTCTGAGACCCAGTACTTC
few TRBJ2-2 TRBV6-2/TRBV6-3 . CASSYFGQAQNTGELFF TGTGCCAGCAGTTACTTTGGTCAGGCGCAGAACACCGGGGAGCTGTTTTTT
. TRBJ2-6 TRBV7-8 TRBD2 CASSSTSGSSGANVLTF TGTGCCAGCAGCTCTACTAGCGGGAGCTCTGGGGCCAACGTCCTGACTTTC
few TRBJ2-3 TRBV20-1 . CSASPRDPLTGTQYF TGCAGTGCTAGCCCCCGGGACCCGTTGACGGGTACGCAGTATTTT
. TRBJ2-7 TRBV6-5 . CAADPDTFSYEQYF TGTGCCGCCGACCCCGATACCTTCTCCTACGAGCAGTACTTC
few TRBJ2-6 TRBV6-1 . CASSGISGANVLTF TGTGCCAGCAGTGGTATCTCTGGGGCCAACGTCCTGACTTTC
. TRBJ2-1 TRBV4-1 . CASSQGLVGLEQFF TGCGCCAGCAGCCAGGGCCTCGTAGGACTCGAGCAGTTCTTC
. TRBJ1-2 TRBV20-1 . CSARDPSHGYTF TGCAGTGCTAGAGATCCCTCTCATGGCTACACCTTC
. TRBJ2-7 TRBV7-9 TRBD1 CASSPWTGGGYEQYF TGTGCCAGCAGCCCTTGGACAGGGGGTGGTTACGAGCAGTACTTC